Given below is one T cell receptor (beta chain) in context. The same CDR3 can be traced to other DNA sequences in this sample. This sample is part of a study of technical replicates of blood from a few donors. Data came from immunoSEQ multiplex PCR; TCRdb stores just in-frame clones and leaves some out. The sample lists 70,000 to 95,000 clones, about nine tenths occurring once. The clonotype comes from a human donor in good health. Some clones in this sample may be carry-over from other donors' samples. The sequencing input was T cells isolated from PBMCs.

The CDR3 coding sequence is TGTGCCTGGAGCCTGGACAGGGACCAAGAGACCCAGTACTTC. Protein: CAWSLDRDQETQYF. This chain joins TRBV30 and TRBJ2-5; the match to TRBD1 covers 8 bases. Germline CDR1 and CDR2: GTSNPN and SVGIG (reference sequence). V gave up 3 bases and J gave up 0 bases; unmatched junction bases: 3. This CDR3 is built from 14 residues.